The entry that follows covers one T cell receptor (beta chain) sequence. The CDR3 is 15 residues long. The V gene end was trimmed by 4 bases and the J gene end by 2 bases; junction bases not matched to a gene: 6. Germline V CDR1 and CDR2: SGHTA, FQGNSA. As originally analysed: The authors estimated nucleated cell counts from reference gene primer amplification. Here immunoSEQ multiplex PCR was the method, and the copy in TCRdb shows in-frame clones only, minus some. V, J and clone size derive from that table, while D and trimming were established from the DNA sequence. The table shows over 25,000 clones, with about nine tenths occurring only once. This sample was taken from a study of blood T cell repertoires in COVID-19. Background on the study: Material from acute and convalescent COVID-19 was sourced from the United States, Italy and Spain. The analysed material was cDNA or gDNA that came from T cells, B-cell-depleted T cells, or PBMCs.

This receptor was taken from a man aged 55 to 70 with acute or convalescent COVID-19. The chain couples TRBV7-2 to TRBJ1-2; 8 nucleotides align to TRBD1. The sequencing input was peripheral blood. In DNA, the CDR3 is TGTGCCAGCAGCTACACCGGGACAGGAAACTATGGCTACACCTTC. This codes for CASSYTGTGNYGYTF.